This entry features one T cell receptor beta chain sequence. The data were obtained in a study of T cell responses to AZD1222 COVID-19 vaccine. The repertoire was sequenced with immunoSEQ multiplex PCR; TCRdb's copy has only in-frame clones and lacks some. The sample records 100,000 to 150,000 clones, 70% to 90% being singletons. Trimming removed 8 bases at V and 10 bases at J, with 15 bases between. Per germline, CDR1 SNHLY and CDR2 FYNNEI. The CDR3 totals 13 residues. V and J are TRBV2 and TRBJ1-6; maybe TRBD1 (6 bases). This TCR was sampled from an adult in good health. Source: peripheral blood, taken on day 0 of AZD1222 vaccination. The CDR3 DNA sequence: TGTGCCAGCGTTCGGGACAATCAATCACCCCTCCACTTT. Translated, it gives CASVRDNQSPLHF.